The clone carrying this TCR beta chain was detected only a few times. No antigen is known for it. One entry per CDR3 protein results from TCRdb running MiXCR on the RT-PCR reads. The table includes about 780,000 distinct CDR3 sequences, approximately 17% detected once. This entry is derived from a study of response to subunit inactivated influenza vaccine. Germline V lookup: CDR1 LNHNV, CDR2 YYDKDF (reference sequence). This CDR3 spans 17 amino acids. Trimming cost V 0 bases and J 2 bases, with 14 bases left between them. Study-level results: The authors proposed limited new T cell recruitment per seasonal influenza vaccination.

The rearrangement uses TRBV15 and TRBJ1-5; no firm D call. This receptor was identified in a man in his forties or fifties who received an inactivated influenza vaccine. Sequences were derived from PBMCs from blood, sampled roughly 5 days after vaccination. DNA of the CDR3: TGTGCCACCAGCAGAGATCGAGGGCAGACCGGCAATCAGCCCCAGCATTTT. Translated, it gives CATSRDRGQTGNQPQHF. Full variable domain (remainder filled in from reference TRBV15 and TRBJ1-5): DAMVIQNPRYQVTQFGKPVTLSCSQTLNHNVMYWYQQKSSQAPKLLFHYYDKDFNNEADTPDNFQSRRPNTSFCFLDIRSPGLGDTAMYLCATSRDRGQTGNQPQHFGDGTRLSIL.